This T cell receptor (beta chain) was captured in a study of technical replicates of blood from a handful of donors. Here immunoSEQ multiplex PCR was the method, and the copy in TCRdb shows in-frame clones only, minus some. The sample consists of over 85,000 clones, almost 97% of them appearing once. This TCR derives from a human donor in good health. Sequencing was done on a sample of T cells isolated from PBMCs.

CDR3 protein: CASSIGTSPHEQYF. In nucleotides, the CDR3 is TGTGCCAGCAGCATTGGGACATCTCCCCACGAGCAGTACTTC. The chain joins TRBV6-1 to TRBJ2-5; TRBD1 might be the D (6 bases). The last part of the DNA fits TRBJ2-7 better; the J call may be wrong. This CDR3 contains 14 residues. Germline values: CDR1 MNHNS, CDR2 SASEGT.